This T cell receptor beta chain was identified in a study of T cell repertoires in cytomegalovirus infection. Study-wide background: It was the public TCR beta signatures that indicated both CMV infection and matching HLA type. General study points: There were carriers of CMV plus the relevant HLA, and cumulative public TCR beta family frequency identified them. HLA-C-restricted CMV clonotypes gave the most frequent clonotype in two of eight donors.

TCRdb processed the reads anew with MiXCR; each CDR3 protein has one entry. The table has under 250,000 distinct CDR3 sequences, approximately 7% seen once. Note on this clonotype: What it recognizes is unknown.

This CDR3 has 14 amino acids. Trimming cost V 3 bases and J 5 bases, with 13 bases left between them. In germline, CDR1 is DFQATT, CDR2 SNEGSKA (reference sequence). This clonotype originated in a human donor in good health (CMV status not recorded). Some clones in this sample may be carry-over from other donors' samples. Sequencing used PBMCs. The V and J genes are TRBV20-1 and TRBJ2-2; TRBD1 might be the D (5 bases). DNA for the CDR3: TGCAGTGCTAGGACCCTACAGGAAACCGGGGAGCTGTTTTTT. Its protein is CSARTLQETGELFF.